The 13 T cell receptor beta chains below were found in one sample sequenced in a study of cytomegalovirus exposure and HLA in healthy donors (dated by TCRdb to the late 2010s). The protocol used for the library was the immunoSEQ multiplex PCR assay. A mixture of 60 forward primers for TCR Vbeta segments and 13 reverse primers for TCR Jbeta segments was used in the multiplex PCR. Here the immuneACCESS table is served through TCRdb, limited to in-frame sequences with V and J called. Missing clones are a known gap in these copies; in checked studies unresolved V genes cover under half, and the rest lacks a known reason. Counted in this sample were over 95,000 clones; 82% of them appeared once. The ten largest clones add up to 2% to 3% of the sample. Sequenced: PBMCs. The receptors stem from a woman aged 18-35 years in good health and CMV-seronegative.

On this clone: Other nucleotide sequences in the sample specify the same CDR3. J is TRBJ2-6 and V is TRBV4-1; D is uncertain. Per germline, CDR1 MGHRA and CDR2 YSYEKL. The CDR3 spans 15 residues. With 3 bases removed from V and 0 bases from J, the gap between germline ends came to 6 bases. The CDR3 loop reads CASSHSSSGANVLTF. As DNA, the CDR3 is TGCGCCAGCAGCCATAGCAGCTCTGGGGCCAACGTCCTGACTTTC.

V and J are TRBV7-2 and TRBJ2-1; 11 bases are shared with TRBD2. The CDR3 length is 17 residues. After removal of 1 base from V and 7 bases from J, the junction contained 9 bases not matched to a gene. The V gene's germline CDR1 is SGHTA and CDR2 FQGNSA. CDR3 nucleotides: TGTGCCAGCAGCTTAGATACACTAGCGGGAGTGGGAAATGAGCAGTTCTTC. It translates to CASSLDTLAGVGNEQFF.

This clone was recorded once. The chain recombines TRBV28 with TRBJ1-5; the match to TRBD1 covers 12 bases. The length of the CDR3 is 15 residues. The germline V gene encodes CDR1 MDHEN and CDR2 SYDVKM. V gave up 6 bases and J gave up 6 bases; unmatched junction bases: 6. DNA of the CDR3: TGTGCCAGCAGCTCCGGGACAGGGGGCTTTCAGCCCCAGCATTTT. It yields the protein CASSSGTGGFQPQHF.

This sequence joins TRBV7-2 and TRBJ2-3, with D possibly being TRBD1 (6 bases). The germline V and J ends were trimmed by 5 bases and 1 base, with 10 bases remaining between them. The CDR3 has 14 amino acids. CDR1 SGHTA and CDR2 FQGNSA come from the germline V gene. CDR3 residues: CASSLRQGTDTQYF. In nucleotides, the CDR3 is TGTGCCAGCAGCCTTCGACAGGGCACAGATACGCAGTATTTT. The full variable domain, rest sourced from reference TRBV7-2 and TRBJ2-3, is GAGVSQSPSNKVTEKGKDVELRCDPISGHTALYWYRQSLGQGLEFLIYFQGNSAPDKSGLPSDRFSAERTGGSVSTLTIQRTQQEDSAVYLCASSLRQGTDTQYFGPGTRLTVL.

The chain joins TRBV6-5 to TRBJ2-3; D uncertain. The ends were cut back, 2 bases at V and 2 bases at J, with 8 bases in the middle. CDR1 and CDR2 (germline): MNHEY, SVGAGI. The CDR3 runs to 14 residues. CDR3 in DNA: TGTGCCAGCAGTTACGGCGGAGTCACAGATACGCAGTATTTT. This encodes CASSYGGVTDTQYF.

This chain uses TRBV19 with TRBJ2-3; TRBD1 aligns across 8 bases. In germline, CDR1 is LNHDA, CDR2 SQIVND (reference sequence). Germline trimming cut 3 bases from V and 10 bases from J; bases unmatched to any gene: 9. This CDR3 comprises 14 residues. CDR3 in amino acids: CASSIGDATGAQYF. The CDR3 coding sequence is TGTGCCAGTAGTATCGGGGATGCGACAGGGGCGCAGTATTTT.

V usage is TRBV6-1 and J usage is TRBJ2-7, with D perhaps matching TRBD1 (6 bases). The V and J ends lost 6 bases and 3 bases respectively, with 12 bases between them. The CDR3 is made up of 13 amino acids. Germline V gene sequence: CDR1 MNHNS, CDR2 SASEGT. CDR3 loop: CASSQGQLYEQYF. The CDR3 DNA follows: TGTGCCAGCAGCCAAGGACAGCTCTACGAGCAGTACTTC.

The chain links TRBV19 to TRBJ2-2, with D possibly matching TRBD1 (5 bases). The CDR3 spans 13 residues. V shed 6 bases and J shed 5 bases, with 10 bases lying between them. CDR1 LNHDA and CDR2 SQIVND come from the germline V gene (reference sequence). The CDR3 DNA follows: TGTGCCAGTAGCGTTTCAGGGACCGGGGAGCTGTTTTTT. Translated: CASSVSGTGELFF.

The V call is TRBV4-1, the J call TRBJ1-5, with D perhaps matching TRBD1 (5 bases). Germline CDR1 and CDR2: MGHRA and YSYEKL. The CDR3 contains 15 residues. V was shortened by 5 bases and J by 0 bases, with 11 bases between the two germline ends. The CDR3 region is CASSFGGDSNQPQHF. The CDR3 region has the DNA TGCGCCAGCAGCTTTGGGGGGGATAGCAATCAGCCCCAGCATTTT.

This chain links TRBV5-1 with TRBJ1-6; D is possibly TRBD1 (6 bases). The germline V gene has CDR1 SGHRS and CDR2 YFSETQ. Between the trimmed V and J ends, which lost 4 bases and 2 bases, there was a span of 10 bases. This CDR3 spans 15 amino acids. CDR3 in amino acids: CASSERQAYNSPLHF. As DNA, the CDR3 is TGCGCCAGCAGCGAGAGACAGGCCTATAATTCACCCCTCCACTTT. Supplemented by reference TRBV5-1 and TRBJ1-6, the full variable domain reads KAGVTQTPRYLIKTRGQQVTLSCSPISGHRSVSWYQQTPGQGLQFLFEYFSETQRNKGNFPGRFSGRQFSNSRSEMNVSTLELGDSALYLCASSERQAYNSPLHFGNGTRLTVT.

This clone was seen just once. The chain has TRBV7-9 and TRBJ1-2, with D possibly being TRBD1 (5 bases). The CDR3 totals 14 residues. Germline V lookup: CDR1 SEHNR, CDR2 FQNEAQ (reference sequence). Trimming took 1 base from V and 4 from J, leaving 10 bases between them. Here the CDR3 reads CASSLGGRAYGYTF. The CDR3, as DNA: TGTGCCAGCAGCTTAGGTGGCAGGGCCTATGGCTACACCTTC. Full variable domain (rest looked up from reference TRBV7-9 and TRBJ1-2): DTGVSQNPRHKITKRGQNVTFRCDPISEHNRLYWYRQTLGQGPEFLTYFQNEAQLEKSRLLSDRFSAERPKGSFSTLEIQRTEQGDSAMYLCASSLGGRAYGYTFGSGTRLTVV.

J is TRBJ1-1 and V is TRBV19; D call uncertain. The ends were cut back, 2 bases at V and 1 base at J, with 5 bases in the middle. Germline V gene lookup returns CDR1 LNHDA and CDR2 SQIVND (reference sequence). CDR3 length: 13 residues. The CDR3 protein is CASSISPNTEAFF. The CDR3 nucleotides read TGTGCCAGTAGTATAAGCCCGAACACTGAAGCTTTCTTT.

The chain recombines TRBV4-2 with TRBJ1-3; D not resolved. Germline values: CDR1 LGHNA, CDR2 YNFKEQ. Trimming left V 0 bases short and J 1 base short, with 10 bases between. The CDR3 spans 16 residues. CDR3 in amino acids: CASSQDSNPSGNTIYF. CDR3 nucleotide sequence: TGTGCCAGCAGCCAAGATAGTAACCCTTCTGGAAACACCATATATTTT.